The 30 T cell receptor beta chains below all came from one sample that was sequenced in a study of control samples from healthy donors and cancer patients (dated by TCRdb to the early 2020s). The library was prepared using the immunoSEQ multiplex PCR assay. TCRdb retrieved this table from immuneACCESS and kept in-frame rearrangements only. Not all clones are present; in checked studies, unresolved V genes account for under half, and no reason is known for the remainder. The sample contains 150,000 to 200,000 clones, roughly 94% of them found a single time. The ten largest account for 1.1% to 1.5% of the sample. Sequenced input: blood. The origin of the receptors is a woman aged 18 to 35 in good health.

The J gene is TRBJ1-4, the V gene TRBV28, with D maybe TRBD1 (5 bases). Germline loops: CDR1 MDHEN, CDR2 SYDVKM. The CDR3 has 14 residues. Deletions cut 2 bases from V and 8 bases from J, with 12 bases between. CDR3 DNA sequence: TGTGCCAGCAGTTTAGGAAGGGGAAAAGAAAAACTGTTTTTT. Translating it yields CASSLGRGKEKLFF.

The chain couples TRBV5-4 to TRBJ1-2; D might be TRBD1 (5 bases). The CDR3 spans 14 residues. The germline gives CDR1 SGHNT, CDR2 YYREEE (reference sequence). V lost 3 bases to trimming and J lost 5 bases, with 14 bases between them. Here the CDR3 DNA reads TGTGCCAGCAGCTCCGGGGGGATGGGGTATGGCTACACCTTC. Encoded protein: CASSSGGMGYGYTF.

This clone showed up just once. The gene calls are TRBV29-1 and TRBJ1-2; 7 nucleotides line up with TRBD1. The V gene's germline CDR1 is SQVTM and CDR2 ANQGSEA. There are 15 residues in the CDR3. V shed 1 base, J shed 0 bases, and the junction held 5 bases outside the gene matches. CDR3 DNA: TGCAGCGTTGAAGGGACAGGAGATTCTAACTATGGCTACACCTTC. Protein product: CSVEGTGDSNYGYTF. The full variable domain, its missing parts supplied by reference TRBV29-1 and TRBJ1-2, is SAVISQKPSRDICQRGTSLTIQCQVDSQVTMMFWYRQQPGQSLTLIATANQGSEATYESGFVIDKFPISRPNLTFSTLTVSNMSPEDSSIYLCSVEGTGDSNYGYTFGSGTRLTVV.

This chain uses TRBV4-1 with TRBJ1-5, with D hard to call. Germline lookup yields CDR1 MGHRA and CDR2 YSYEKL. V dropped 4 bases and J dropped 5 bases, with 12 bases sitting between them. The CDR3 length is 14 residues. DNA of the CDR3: TGCGCCAGCAGCCCCTTAACTAGTTATCAGCCCCAGCATTTT. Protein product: CASSPLTSYQPQHF.

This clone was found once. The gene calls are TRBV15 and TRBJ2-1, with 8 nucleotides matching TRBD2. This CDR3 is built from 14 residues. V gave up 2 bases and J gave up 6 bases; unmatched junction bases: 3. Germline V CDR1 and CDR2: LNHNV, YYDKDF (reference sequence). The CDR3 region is CATSRITSGNEQFF. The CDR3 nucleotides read TGTGCCACCAGCAGAATAACTAGCGGCAATGAGCAGTTCTTC.

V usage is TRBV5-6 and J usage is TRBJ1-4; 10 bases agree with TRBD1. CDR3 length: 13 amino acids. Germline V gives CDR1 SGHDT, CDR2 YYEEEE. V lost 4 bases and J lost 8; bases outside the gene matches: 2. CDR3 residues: CASSTTGGEKLFF. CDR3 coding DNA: TGTGCCAGCAGCACGACAGGGGGCGAAAAACTGTTTTTT. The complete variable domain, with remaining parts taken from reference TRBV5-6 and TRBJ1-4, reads DAGVTQSPTHLIKTRGQQVTLRCSPKSGHDTVSWYQQALGQGPQFIFQYYEEEERQRGNFPDRFSGHQFPNYSSELNVNALLLGDSALYLCASSTTGGEKLFFGSGTQLSVL.

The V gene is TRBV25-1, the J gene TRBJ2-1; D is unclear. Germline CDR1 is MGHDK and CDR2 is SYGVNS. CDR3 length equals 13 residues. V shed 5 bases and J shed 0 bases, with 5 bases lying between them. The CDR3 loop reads CASSSSSYNEQFF. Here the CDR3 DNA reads TGTGCCAGCAGTTCGAGCTCCTACAATGAGCAGTTCTTC. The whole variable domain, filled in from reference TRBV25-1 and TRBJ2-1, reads EADIYQTPRYLVIGTGKKITLECSQTMGHDKMYWYQQDPGMELHLIHYSYGVNSTEKGDLSSESTVSRIRTEHFPLTLESARPSHTSQYLCASSSSSYNEQFFGPGTRLTVL.

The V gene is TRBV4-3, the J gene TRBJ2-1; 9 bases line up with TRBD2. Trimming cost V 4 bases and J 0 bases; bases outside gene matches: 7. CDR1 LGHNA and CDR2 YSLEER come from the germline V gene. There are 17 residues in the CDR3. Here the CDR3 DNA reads TGCGCCAGCAGCCCCGGGACTAGCAGTAGCTCCTACAATGAGCAGTTCTTC. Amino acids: CASSPGTSSSSYNEQFF.

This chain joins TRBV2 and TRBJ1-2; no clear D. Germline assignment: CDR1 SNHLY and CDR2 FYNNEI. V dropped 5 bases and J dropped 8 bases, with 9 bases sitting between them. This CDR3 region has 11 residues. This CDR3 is CASSFSLGYTF. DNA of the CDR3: TGTGCCAGCAGTTTCTCCCTGGGCTACACCTTC.

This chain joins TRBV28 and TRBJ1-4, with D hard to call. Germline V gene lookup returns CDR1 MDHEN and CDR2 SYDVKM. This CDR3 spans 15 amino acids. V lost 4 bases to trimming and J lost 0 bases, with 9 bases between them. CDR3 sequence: CASSSTRTTNEKLFF. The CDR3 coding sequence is TGTGCCAGCAGTTCGACCAGGACAACTAATGAAAAACTGTTTTTT.

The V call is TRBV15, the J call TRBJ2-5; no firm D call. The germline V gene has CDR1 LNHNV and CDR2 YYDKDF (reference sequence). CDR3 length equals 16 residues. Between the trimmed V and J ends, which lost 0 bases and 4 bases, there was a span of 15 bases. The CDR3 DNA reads TGTGCCACCAGCAGAGATCCCGGAGACCTAGGAGAGACCCAGTACTTC. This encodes CATSRDPGDLGETQYF.

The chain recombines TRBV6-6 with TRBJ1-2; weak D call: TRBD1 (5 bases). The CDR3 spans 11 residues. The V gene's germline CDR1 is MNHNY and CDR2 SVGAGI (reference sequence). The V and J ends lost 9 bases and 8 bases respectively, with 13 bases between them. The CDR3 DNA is TGTGCCAGGAGGCCGGGGGACGGCTACACCTTC. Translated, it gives CARRPGDGYTF.

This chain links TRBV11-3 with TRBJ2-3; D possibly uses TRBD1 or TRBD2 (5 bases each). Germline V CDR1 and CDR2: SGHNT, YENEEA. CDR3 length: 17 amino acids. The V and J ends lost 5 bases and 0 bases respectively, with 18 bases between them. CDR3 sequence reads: CASSGTQGFWSTDTQYF. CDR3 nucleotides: TGTGCCAGCAGCGGGACCCAGGGTTTCTGGAGCACAGATACGCAGTATTTT.

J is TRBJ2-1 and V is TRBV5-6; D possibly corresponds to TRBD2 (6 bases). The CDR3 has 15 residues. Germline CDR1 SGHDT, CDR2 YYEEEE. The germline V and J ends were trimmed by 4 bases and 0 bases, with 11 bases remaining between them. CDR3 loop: CASSAGRDSYNEQFF. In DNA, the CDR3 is TGTGCCAGCAGCGCGGGACGGGACTCCTACAATGAGCAGTTCTTC.

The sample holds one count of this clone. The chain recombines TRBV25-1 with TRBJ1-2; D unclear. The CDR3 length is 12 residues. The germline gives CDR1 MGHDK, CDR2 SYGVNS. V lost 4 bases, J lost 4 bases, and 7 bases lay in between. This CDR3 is CASSGPFYGYTF. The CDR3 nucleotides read TGTGCCAGCAGTGGTCCGTTCTATGGCTACACCTTC.

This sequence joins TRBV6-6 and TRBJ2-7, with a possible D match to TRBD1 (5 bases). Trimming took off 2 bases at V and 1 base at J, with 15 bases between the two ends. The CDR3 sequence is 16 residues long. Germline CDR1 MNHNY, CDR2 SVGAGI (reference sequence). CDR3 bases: TGTGCCAGCAGTTACCCGTCCTTAGGGGCTTCCTACGAGCAGTACTTC. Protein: CASSYPSLGASYEQYF.

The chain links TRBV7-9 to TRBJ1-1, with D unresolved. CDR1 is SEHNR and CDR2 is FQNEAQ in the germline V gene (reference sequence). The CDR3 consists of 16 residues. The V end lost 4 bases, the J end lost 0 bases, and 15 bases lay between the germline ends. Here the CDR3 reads CASSSWGRGMNTEAFF. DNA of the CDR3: TGTGCCAGCAGCTCTTGGGGTCGGGGTATGAACACTGAAGCTTTCTTT.

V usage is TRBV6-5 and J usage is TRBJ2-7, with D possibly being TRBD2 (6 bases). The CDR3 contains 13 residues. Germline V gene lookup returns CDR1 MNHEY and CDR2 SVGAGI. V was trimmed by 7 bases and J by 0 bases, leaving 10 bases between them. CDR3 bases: TGTGCCAGCACCGGGACTTACTCCTACGAGCAGTACTTC. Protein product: CASTGTYSYEQYF.

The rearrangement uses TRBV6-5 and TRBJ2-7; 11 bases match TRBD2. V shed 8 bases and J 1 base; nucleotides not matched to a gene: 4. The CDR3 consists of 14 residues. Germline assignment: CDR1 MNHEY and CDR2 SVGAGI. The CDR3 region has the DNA TGTGCCAGCCGGCTAGCGGGAGGTTCCTACGAGCAGTACTTC. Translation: CASRLAGGSYEQYF.

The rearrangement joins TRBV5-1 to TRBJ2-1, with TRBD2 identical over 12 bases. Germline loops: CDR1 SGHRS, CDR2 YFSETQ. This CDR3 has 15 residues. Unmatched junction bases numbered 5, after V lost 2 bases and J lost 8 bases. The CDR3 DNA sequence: TGCGCCAGCAGCTTACTAGCGGGAGGAATGGATGAGCAGTTCTTC. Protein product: CASSLLAGGMDEQFF. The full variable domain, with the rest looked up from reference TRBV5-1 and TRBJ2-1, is KAGVTQTPRYLIKTRGQQVTLSCSPISGHRSVSWYQQTPGQGLQFLFEYFSETQRNKGNFPGRFSGRQFSNSRSEMNVSTLELGDSALYLCASSLLAGGMDEQFFGPGTRLTVL.

The CDR3 DNA follows: TGTGCCAGCAGCTTTAGGCTATCTAAAGGTGAAGCTTTCTTT. Translation gives CASSFRLSKGEAFF. The chain has TRBV11-1 and TRBJ1-1; D gene uncertain. In germline, CDR1 is SGHAT, CDR2 FQDESV (reference sequence). Trimming cost V 3 bases and J 7 bases, with 15 bases left between them. The CDR3 spans 14 residues.

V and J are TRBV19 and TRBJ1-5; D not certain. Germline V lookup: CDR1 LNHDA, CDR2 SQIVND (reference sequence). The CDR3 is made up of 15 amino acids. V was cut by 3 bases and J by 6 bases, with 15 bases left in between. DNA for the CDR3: TGTGCCAGTAGTATCAGTTGGGGTCCGCCTCAGCCCCAGCATTTT. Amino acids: CASSISWGPPQPQHF.

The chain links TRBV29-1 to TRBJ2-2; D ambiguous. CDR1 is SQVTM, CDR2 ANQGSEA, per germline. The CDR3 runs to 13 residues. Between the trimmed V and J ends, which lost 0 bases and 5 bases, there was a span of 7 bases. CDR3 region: CSVEDHLTGELFF. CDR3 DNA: TGCAGCGTTGAAGATCACCTGACCGGGGAGCTGTTTTTT.

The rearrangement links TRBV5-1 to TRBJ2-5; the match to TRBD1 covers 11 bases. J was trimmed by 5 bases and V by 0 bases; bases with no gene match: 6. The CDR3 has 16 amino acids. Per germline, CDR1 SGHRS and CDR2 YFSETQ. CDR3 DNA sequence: TGCGCCAGCAGCTTGGGGACAGGGGGCTATGGGGAGACCCAGTACTTC. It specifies CASSLGTGGYGETQYF.

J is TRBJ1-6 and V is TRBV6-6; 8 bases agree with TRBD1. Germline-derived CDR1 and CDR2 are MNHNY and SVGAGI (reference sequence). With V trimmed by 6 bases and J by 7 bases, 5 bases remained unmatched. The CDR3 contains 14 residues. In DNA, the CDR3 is TGTGCCAGCAGCCTGACAGGGGAGAATTCACCCCTCCACTTT. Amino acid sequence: CASSLTGENSPLHF.

CDR3 DNA sequence: TGTGCCAGCAGTTTACGTAGACAGGGTTTGGGAGGCTACACCTTC. Residues: CASSLRRQGLGGYTF. The chain employs TRBV28 and TRBJ1-2, with 7 bases identical to TRBD1. The CDR3 is 15 residues long. V lost 2 bases to trimming and J lost 8 bases; unmatched junction nucleotides: 11. The V gene's germline CDR1 is MDHEN and CDR2 SYDVKM.

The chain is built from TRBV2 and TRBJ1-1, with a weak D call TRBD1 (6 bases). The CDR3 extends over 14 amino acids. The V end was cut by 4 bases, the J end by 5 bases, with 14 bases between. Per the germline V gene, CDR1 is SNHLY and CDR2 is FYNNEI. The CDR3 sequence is CASSVYRDHTEAFF. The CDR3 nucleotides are TGTGCCAGCAGTGTATACAGGGATCATACTGAAGCTTTCTTT. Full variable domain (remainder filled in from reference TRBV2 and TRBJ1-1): EPEVTQTPSHQVTQMGQEVILRCVPISNHLYFYWYRQILGQKVEFLVSFYNNEISEKSEIFDDQFSVERPDGSNFTLKIRSTKLEDSAMYFCASSVYRDHTEAFFGQGTRLTVV.

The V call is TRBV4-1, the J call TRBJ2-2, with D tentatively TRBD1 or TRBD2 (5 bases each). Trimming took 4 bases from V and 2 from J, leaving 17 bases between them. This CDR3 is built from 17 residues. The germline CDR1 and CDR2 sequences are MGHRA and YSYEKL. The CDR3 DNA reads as TGCGCCAGCAGCCGTTCGGTCCTGGGGGAAAACACCGGGGAGCTGTTTTTT. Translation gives CASSRSVLGENTGELFF.

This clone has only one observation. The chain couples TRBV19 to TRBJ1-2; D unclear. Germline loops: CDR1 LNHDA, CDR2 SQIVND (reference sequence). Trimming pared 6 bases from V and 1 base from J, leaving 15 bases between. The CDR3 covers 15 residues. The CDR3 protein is CASSRADLYNYGYTF. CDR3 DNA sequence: TGTGCCAGTAGCCGGGCCGACCTATATAACTATGGCTACACCTTC.

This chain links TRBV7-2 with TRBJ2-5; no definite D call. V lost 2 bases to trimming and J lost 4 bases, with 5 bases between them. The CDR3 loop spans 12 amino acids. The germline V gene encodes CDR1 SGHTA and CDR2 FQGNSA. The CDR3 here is CASSLFLETQYF. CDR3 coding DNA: TGTGCCAGCAGCTTATTTCTAGAGACCCAGTACTTC. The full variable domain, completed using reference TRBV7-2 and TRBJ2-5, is GAGVSQSPSNKVTEKGKDVELRCDPISGHTALYWYRQSLGQGLEFLIYFQGNSAPDKSGLPSDRFSAERTGGSVSTLTIQRTQQEDSAVYLCASSLFLETQYFGPGTRLLVL.